The T cell receptor beta chain under discussion was sequenced for a study of blood T cell repertoires in COVID-19. In the study overall: COVID-19 samples, acute and convalescent, were from the United States, Italy and Spain. PBMCs, B-cell-depleted T cells, or T cells were the source of the cDNA or gDNA that made up the material.

In the source study's methods: For nucleated cells, counts were estimated from reference gene primer amplification. Repertoires were generated with immunoSEQ multiplex PCR, while TCRdb's copy carries only in-frame clones and drops some. V, J and clone size are taken as reported in that table, and D and trimming were inferred from the DNA itself. The data show 200,000 to 300,000 clones, roughly 82% seen once. Trimming removed 0 bases from V and 8 bases from J, with 11 bases in between. Germline CDR1 and CDR2: LGHNA and YSLEER. This CDR3 is 15 amino acids long. The gene calls are TRBV4-3 and TRBJ1-6, with D possibly matching TRBD1 (5 bases). This receptor was obtained from a woman in her 70s with acute or convalescent COVID-19. The sample taken for sequencing was peripheral blood. CDR3 in DNA: TGCGCCAGCAGCCAAGAACTGGGGGGGGATTCACCCCTCCACTTT. It codes for CASSQELGGDSPLHF.